This T cell receptor beta chain was captured in a study of TIL therapy for anti-PD-1-resistant metastatic lung cancer. Study details: A handful of tumors were EGFR-mutant and two were ALK-rearranged.

The libraries were made with immunoSEQ v3. Some clones are missing from TCRdb's copy, which holds only in-frame ones; the method was immunoSEQ multiplex PCR. The profile shows roughly 92,000 clones, around three fifths of them singletons. As for time point: pre-treatment sample, taken before nivolumab and TIL therapy. Tumor tissue came from excised metastases, mostly pleural nodules or supraclavicular lymph nodes. Enrollment ran from 2017 to early 2020. The clonotype was recovered from a person between 25 and 80 years old with non-small cell lung cancer. The material sequenced was tumor tissue, taken at baseline.

The CDR3 DNA follows: TGCGCCAGCAGCTCCCTAGTTTTGGGACAGGGGGGGATGAACACTGAAGCTTTCTTT. Its translation is CASSSLVLGQGGMNTEAFF. The V gene is TRBV5-1, the J gene TRBJ1-1; TRBD1 matches 11 bases. Germline V gene lookup returns CDR1 SGHRS and CDR2 YFSETQ. J was trimmed by 0 bases and V by 3 bases; bases with no gene match: 13. CDR3 length: 19 amino acids.